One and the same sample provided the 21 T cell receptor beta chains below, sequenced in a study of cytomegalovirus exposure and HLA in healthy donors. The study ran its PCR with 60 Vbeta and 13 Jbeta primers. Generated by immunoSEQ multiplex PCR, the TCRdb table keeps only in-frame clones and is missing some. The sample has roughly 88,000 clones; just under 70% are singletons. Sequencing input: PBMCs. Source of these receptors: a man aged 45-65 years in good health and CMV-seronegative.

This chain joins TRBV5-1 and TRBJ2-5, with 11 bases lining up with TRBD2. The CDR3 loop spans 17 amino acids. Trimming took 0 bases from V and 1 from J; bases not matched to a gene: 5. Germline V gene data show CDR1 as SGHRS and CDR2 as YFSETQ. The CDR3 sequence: CASSLAGTSGPQETQYF. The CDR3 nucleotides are TGCGCCAGCAGCTTGGCCGGGACTAGCGGTCCCCAAGAGACCCAGTACTTC.

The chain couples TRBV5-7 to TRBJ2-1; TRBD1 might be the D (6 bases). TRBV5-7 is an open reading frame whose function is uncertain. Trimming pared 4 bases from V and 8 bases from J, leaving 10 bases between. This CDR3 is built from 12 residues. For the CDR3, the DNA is TGTGCCAGCAGCCCCAGGGGAGATGAGCAGTTCTTC. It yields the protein CASSPRGDEQFF.

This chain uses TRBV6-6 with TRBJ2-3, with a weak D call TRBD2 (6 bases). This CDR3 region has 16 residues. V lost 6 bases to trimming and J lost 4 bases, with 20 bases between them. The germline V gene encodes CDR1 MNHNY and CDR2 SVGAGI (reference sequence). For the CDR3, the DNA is TGTGCCAGCAGCAAAGGGGTCGGGAGTGTGTCAGATACGCAGTATTTT. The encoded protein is CASSKGVGSVSDTQYF.

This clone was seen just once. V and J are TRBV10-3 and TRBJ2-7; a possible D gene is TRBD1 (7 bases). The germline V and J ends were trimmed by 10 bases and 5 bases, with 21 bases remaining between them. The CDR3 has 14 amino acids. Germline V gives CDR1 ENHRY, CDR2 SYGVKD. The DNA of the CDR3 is TGTGCCACTTACTCAGGGGGGCGGGACGACGAGCAGTACTTC. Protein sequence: CATYSGGRDDEQYF.

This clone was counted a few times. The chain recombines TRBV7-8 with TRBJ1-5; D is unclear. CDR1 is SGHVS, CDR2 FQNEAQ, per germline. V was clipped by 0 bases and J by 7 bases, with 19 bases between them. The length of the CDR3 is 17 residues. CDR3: CASSLALGGGIRQPQHF. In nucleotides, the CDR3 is TGTGCCAGCAGCTTAGCGTTAGGAGGAGGAATCAGGCAGCCCCAGCATTTT.

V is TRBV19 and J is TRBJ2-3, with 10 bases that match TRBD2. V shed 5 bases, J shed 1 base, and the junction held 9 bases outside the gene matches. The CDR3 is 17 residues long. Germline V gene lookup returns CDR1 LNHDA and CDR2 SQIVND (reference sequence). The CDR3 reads CASSYGITSGGTDTQYF. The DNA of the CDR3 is TGTGCCAGTAGTTACGGGATTACTAGCGGGGGCACAGATACGCAGTATTTT.

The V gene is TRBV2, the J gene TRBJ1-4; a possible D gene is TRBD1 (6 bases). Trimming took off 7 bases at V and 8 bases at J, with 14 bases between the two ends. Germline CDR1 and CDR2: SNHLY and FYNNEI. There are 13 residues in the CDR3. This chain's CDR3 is CASKLGTHEKLFF. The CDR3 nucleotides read TGTGCCAGCAAACTCGGGACACACGAAAAACTGTTTTTT.

Here the CDR3 DNA reads TGTGCCAGCAGCCTGAGGGGGGGCCCCTACGAGCAGTACTTC. Its protein is CASSLRGGPYEQYF. This chain uses TRBV5-6 with TRBJ2-7, with D maybe TRBD2 (7 bases). The V end was cut by 4 bases, the J end by 2 bases, with 13 bases between. The CDR3 covers 14 residues. The germline CDR1 and CDR2 sequences are SGHDT and YYEEEE.

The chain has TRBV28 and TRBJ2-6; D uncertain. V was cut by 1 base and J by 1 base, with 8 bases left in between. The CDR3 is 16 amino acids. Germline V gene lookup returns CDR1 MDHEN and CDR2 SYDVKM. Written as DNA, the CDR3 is TGTGCCAGCAGTTTATCTTGGGCGTCTGGGGCCAACGTCCTGACTTTC. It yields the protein CASSLSWASGANVLTF.

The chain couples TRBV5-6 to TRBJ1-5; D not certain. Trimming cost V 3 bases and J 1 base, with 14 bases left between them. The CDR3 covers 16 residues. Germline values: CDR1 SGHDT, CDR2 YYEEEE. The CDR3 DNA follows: TGTGCCAGCAGCTCTCTTGGAGGGCCGAGCAATCAGCCCCAGCATTTT. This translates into CASSSLGGPSNQPQHF.

CDR3 nucleotide sequence: TGTGCCAGTAGTTCACAGGGTGCTGGCAATCAGCCCCAGCATTTT. Its translation is CASSSQGAGNQPQHF. The chain is built from TRBV19 and TRBJ1-5; a possible D gene is TRBD1 (6 bases). Germline-derived CDR1 and CDR2 are LNHDA and SQIVND (reference sequence). Trimming removed 5 bases at V and 2 bases at J, with 13 bases between. The CDR3 spans 15 residues.

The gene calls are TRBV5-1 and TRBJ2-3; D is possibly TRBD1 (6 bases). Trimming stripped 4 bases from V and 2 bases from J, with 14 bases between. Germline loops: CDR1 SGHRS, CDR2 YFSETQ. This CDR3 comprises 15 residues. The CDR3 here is CASSMGAVATDTQYF. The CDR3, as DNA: TGCGCCAGCAGCATGGGGGCAGTTGCCACAGATACGCAGTATTTT.

The CDR3 here is CASSPMVGTSNTGELFF. In nucleotides, the CDR3 is TGTGCCAGCAGTCCCATGGTGGGGACTTCGAACACCGGGGAGCTGTTTTTT. The rearrangement joins TRBV25-1 to TRBJ2-2; D perhaps matches TRBD2 (6 bases). CDR1 and CDR2 from the germline V gene are MGHDK and SYGVNS. This CDR3 is 17 amino acids long. Trimming removed 5 bases from V and 0 bases from J, with 16 bases in between.

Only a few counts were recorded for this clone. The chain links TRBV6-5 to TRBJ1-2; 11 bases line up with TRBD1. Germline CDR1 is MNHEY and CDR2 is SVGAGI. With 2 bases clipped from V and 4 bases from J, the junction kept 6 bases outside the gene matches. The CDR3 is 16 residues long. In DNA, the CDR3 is TGTGCCAGCAGTTACCAGGGACAGGGGGGGATCTATGGCTACACCTTC. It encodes CASSYQGQGGIYGYTF.

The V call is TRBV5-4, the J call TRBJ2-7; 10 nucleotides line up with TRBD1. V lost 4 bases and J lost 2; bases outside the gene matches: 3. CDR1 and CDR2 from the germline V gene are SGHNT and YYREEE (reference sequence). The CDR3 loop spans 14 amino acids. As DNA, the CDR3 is TGTGCCAGCAGCACGGACAGGGGGGCCTACGAGCAGTACGTC. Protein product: CASSTDRGAYEQYV.

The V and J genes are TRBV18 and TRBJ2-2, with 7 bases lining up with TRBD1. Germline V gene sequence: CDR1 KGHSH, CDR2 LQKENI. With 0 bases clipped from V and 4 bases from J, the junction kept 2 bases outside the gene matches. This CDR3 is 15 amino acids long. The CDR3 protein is CASSPPNRGTGELFF. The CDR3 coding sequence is TGTGCCAGCTCACCACCGAACAGGGGCACCGGGGAGCTGTTTTTT.

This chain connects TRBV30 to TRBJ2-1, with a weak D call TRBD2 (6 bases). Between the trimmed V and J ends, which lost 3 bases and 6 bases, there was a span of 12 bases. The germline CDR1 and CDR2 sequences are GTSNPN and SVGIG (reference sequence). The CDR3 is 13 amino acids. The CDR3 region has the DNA TGTGCCTGGAGCCCGGGACTTAGCAATGAGCAGTTCTTC. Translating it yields CAWSPGLSNEQFF.

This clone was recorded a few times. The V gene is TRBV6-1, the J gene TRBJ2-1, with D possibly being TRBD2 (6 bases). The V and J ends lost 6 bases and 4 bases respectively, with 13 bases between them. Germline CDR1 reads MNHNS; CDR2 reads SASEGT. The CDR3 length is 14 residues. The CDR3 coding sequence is TGTGCCAGCAGCCTAGCGCAGGGTTACAATGAGCAGTTCTTC. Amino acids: CASSLAQGYNEQFF.

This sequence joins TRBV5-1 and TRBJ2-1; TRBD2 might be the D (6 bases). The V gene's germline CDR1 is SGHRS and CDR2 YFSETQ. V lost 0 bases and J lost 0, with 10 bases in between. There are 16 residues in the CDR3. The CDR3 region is CASSLVGTPSYNEQFF. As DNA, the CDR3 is TGCGCCAGCAGCTTGGTTGGGACTCCCTCCTACAATGAGCAGTTCTTC.

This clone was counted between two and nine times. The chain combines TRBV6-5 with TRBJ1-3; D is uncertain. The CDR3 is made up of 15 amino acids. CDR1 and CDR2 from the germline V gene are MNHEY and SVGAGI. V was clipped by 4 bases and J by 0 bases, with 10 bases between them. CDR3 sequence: CASSFNRDSGNTIYF. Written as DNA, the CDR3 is TGTGCCAGCAGTTTCAACAGAGACTCTGGAAACACCATATATTTT.

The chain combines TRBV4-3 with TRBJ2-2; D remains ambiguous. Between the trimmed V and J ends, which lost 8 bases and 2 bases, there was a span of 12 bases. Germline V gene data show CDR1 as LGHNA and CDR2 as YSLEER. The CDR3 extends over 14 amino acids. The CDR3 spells CASQRHTNTGELFF. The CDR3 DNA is TGCGCCAGCCAAAGACATACAAACACCGGGGAGCTGTTTTTT.